The clone carrying this TCR beta chain occurred many times. Trimming cost V 7 bases and J 3 bases; bases outside gene matches: 12. Germline values: CDR1 MDHEN, CDR2 SYDVKM. CDR3 size: 15 residues. Researchers sorted naive CD8 T cells as cells that were CD8+CD4-CCR7+CD45RA+. Library preparation followed earlier protocols using designated TCR primers. TCRdb recomputed calls from the PCR reads with MiXCR, one row per CDR3 protein. The table includes about half a million distinct CDR3 sequences, roughly 23% detected once. These data come from a study of molecular identifiers for immune sequencing clone quantification.

The chain couples TRBV28 to TRBJ2-7, with 7 bases lining up with TRBD1. The sequenced material came from naive CD8+ T cells from blood, with Jurkat cell RNA spiked in. Subset indicated: FACS-sorted CD8+CD4-CCR7+CD45RA+ naive T cells. The receptor's source is a human donor in good health. Some libraries in this study had Jurkat cell RNA spiked in. The CDR3 is CASTFNPGQHYEQYF. The DNA of the CDR3 is TGTGCCAGCACTTTCAATCCGGGACAGCACTACGAGCAGTACTTC.